One sample yielded the 25 T cell receptor beta chains listed below, sequenced in a study of OX40 agonist ivuxolimab in advanced cancers. Profiled with immunoSEQ multiplex PCR; TCRdb holds only in-frame clones, not every one. Of tens of thousands of clones listed, around four fifths are singletons. The source was CD4+ or CD8+ T cells sorted from blood, collected in a trial of the OX40 agonist ivuxolimab. Receptor source: an adult with an advanced solid tumor such as melanoma, head and neck, liver or kidney cancer.

This clone was detected only once. J is TRBJ2-7 and V is TRBV7-7; 7 bases map to TRBD2. CDR3 length equals 13 residues. Germline-derived CDR1 and CDR2 are SSHAT and FNYEAQ (reference sequence). V lost 4 bases, J lost 7 bases, and 7 bases stayed unmatched. The CDR3 loop is CASSSAGASEQYF. DNA of the CDR3: TGTGCCAGCAGCTCGGCGGGAGCCTCTGAGCAGTACTTC.

The rearrangement uses TRBV5-4 and TRBJ2-5, with D perhaps matching TRBD2 (7 bases). The CDR3 totals 15 residues. Between the trimmed V and J ends, which lost 3 bases and 4 bases, there was a span of 16 bases. Germline CDR1 SGHNT, CDR2 YYREEE (reference sequence). This CDR3 is CASSSGGGAGETQYF. The CDR3 DNA follows: TGTGCCAGCAGCTCTGGAGGGGGGGCCGGAGAGACCCAGTACTTC.

This chain connects TRBV27 to TRBJ1-5; D gene uncertain. Germline V lookup: CDR1 MNHEY, CDR2 SMNVEV (reference sequence). V was trimmed by 8 bases and J by 5 bases, leaving 16 bases between them. The CDR3 is made up of 14 amino acids. CDR3 residues: CASAEGSGDQPQHF. CDR3 coding DNA: TGTGCCAGCGCTGAGGGCTCGGGAGATCAGCCCCAGCATTTT.

The chain links TRBV25-1 to TRBJ1-2, with no clear D. The germline CDR1 and CDR2 sequences are MGHDK and SYGVNS. The CDR3 consists of 14 residues. Deletions cut 7 bases from V and 7 bases from J, with 19 bases between. The CDR3 region is CASTHADPVRGYTF. CDR3 coding DNA: TGTGCCAGCACCCATGCGGATCCAGTACGTGGCTACACCTTC.

The rearrangement links TRBV19 to TRBJ2-5, with 13 bases aligning to TRBD2. There are 16 residues in the CDR3. Trimming at V came to 6 bases and at J to 10 bases, leaving 14 bases not matched to a gene. CDR1 is LNHDA and CDR2 is SQIVND in the germline V gene (reference sequence). CDR3 DNA: TGTGCCAGTAGCCCCTGGACTAGCGGGGGTCCGAGGGACCAGTACTTC. As protein: CASSPWTSGGPRDQYF.

The chain carries TRBV9 and TRBJ1-3, with 7 bases aligning to TRBD1. The junction had 7 bases not matched to a gene; V was cut back by 0 bases and J by 1 base. Germline-derived CDR1 and CDR2 are SGDLS and YYNGEE. The CDR3 totals 17 residues. CDR3 protein: CASSVALEGASGNTIYF. The CDR3 DNA reads TGTGCCAGCAGCGTAGCTCTGGAGGGGGCTTCTGGAAACACCATATATTTT. Full variable domain (missing parts from reference TRBV9 and TRBJ1-3): DSGVTQTPKHLITATGQRVTLRCSPRSGDLSVYWYQQSLDQGLQFLIQYYNGEERAKGNILERFSAQQFPDLHSELNLSSLELGDSALYFCASSVALEGASGNTIYFGEGSWLTVV.

The rearrangement uses TRBV27 and TRBJ2-3; D is uncertain. The germline V gene has CDR1 MNHEY and CDR2 SMNVEV (reference sequence). V was cut by 6 bases and J by 0 bases, with 7 bases left in between. CDR3 length: 13 residues. The CDR3: CASSPPSTDTQYF. CDR3 nucleotides: TGTGCCAGCAGCCCTCCTAGCACAGATACGCAGTATTTT.

The V call is TRBV19, the J call TRBJ1-3; D not resolved. V lost 7 bases to trimming and J lost 0 bases, with 16 bases between them. Looked up from germline, CDR1 is LNHDA and CDR2 is SQIVND (reference sequence). The CDR3 has 16 amino acids. CDR3 sequence reads: CASTSLVGFSGNTIYF. Written as DNA, the CDR3 is TGTGCCAGTACCTCATTAGTGGGGTTCTCTGGAAACACCATATATTTT.

The chain uses TRBV4-3 and TRBJ2-5; 11 positions agree with TRBD2. Germline V gene lookup returns CDR1 LGHNA and CDR2 YSLEER. The CDR3 sequence is 16 residues long. The V gene end was trimmed by 1 base and the J gene end by 6 bases; junction bases not matched to a gene: 7. The CDR3 region is CASSQGWASGGKTQYF. The CDR3 DNA is TGCGCCAGCAGCCAAGGGTGGGCTAGCGGGGGGAAGACCCAGTACTTC.

The V gene is TRBV6-6, the J gene TRBJ1-3; perhaps TRBD1 as D (6 bases). With 5 bases removed from V and 0 bases from J, the gap between germline ends came to 8 bases. CDR1 is MNHNY and CDR2 is SVGAGI in the germline V gene (reference sequence). The CDR3 contains 14 residues. CDR3 amino acids: CASSQTGSGNTIYF. The CDR3 DNA is TGTGCCAGCAGTCAGACAGGCTCTGGAAACACCATATATTTT.

The count of this clone is one. V and J are TRBV6-5 and TRBJ2-7; 7 nucleotides align to TRBD1. The CDR3 extends over 14 amino acids. Looked up from germline, CDR1 is MNHEY and CDR2 is SVGAGI. V lost 7 bases to trimming and J lost 2 bases; unmatched junction nucleotides: 8. CDR3 in amino acids: CASTAGGFPYEQYF. CDR3 bases: TGTGCCAGCACTGCAGGGGGTTTTCCCTACGAGCAGTACTTC.

The rearrangement links TRBV5-4 to TRBJ1-1; possible D gene TRBD1, 5 bases. V was clipped by 4 bases and J by 4 bases, with 23 bases between them. CDR1 SGHNT and CDR2 YYREEE come from the germline V gene (reference sequence). This CDR3 contains 17 residues. CDR3 DNA sequence: TGTGCCAGCAGCCAGCAACACCTGGGTCTGGGGGGCACTGAAGCTTTCTTT. Protein product: CASSQQHLGLGGTEAFF.

The chain has TRBV9 and TRBJ1-2, with 11 bases aligning to TRBD1. V was pared by 4 bases and J by 4 bases, with 6 bases of the junction left unmatched. Germline CDR1 SGDLS, CDR2 YYNGEE. This CDR3 has 15 residues. The CDR3 sequence is CASSTRTGGAYGYTF. The CDR3 coding sequence is TGTGCCAGCAGCACAAGGACAGGGGGCGCCTATGGCTACACCTTC. The full variable domain, with the rest looked up from reference TRBV9 and TRBJ1-2, is DSGVTQTPKHLITATGQRVTLRCSPRSGDLSVYWYQQSLDQGLQFLIQYYNGEERAKGNILERFSAQQFPDLHSELNLSSLELGDSALYFCASSTRTGGAYGYTFGSGTRLTVV.

The chain has TRBV19 and TRBJ1-5; possibly TRBD1 for D (6 bases). The V and J ends lost 7 bases and 7 bases respectively, with 23 bases between them. This CDR3 spans 16 amino acids. Germline values: CDR1 LNHDA, CDR2 SQIVND (reference sequence). The CDR3 region is CASTHRGQGFRQPQHF. CDR3 DNA: TGTGCCAGTACCCATAGGGGCCAGGGGTTTAGACAGCCCCAGCATTTT.

This clone was detected a few times. The chain combines TRBV15 with TRBJ2-7; D perhaps matches TRBD1 (6 bases). This CDR3 contains 14 residues. V was clipped by 3 bases and J by 4 bases, with 13 bases between them. The V gene's germline CDR1 is LNHNV and CDR2 YYDKDF (reference sequence). This chain's CDR3 is CATSSSGAGYEQYF. The CDR3, as DNA: TGTGCCACCAGCAGCTCAGGGGCCGGGTACGAGCAGTACTTC.

V is TRBV11-2 and J is TRBJ1-1, with TRBD1 matching over 7 bases. Germline trimming cut 7 bases from V and 4 bases from J; bases unmatched to any gene: 15. The CDR3 has 16 residues. CDR1 SGHAT and CDR2 FQNNGV come from the germline V gene. The CDR3 DNA reads as TGTGCCAGCATCCACCTCCCCAGAAACAGGGGCACTGAAGCTTTCTTT. This gives the protein CASIHLPRNRGTEAFF.

The chain employs TRBV7-2 and TRBJ1-5; tentative D call: TRBD1 (6 bases). The germline CDR1 and CDR2 sequences are SGHTA and FQGNSA. The ends were cut back, 2 bases at V and 3 bases at J, with 11 bases in the middle. The CDR3 consists of 15 residues. DNA for the CDR3: TGTGCCAGCAGCTTACGACAGGCCCCCAATCAGCCCCAGCATTTT. Its protein product is CASSLRQAPNQPQHF.

This clone appeared once. This sequence joins TRBV27 and TRBJ1-2, with 7 bases lining up with TRBD1. CDR1 MNHEY and CDR2 SMNVEV come from the germline V gene (reference sequence). The V gene end was trimmed by 5 bases and the J gene end by 8 bases; junction bases not matched to a gene: 11. This CDR3 is built from 14 residues. CDR3 DNA: TGTGCCAGCAGTCCCCGAGGAGGGGGCTGGGGCTACACCTTC. It is translated as CASSPRGGGWGYTF.

The gene calls are TRBV20-1 and TRBJ1-1; D is perhaps TRBD1 (6 bases). The V end was cut by 6 bases, the J end by 5 bases, with 10 bases between. Germline loops: CDR1 DFQATT, CDR2 SNEGSKA (reference sequence). This CDR3 has 11 amino acids. The CDR3 bases are TGCAGTGCCCCAGGGGTAACTGAAGCTTTCTTT. This codes for CSAPGVTEAFF.

The V and J genes are TRBV7-2 and TRBJ1-5; D gene unclear. Germline V gene sequence: CDR1 SGHTA, CDR2 FQGNSA. Trimming stripped 5 bases from V and 3 bases from J, with 14 bases between. There are 15 residues in the CDR3. The CDR3 region has the DNA TGTGCCAGCAGCCTAGAGGCCGGGGTCAATCAGCCCCAGCATTTT. It codes for CASSLEAGVNQPQHF.

The chain carries TRBV5-5 and TRBJ1-5; 7 nucleotides line up with TRBD1. This CDR3 is built from 14 residues. Trimming took 0 bases from V and 7 from J; bases not matched to a gene: 4. The V gene's germline CDR1 is SGHKS and CDR2 YYEKEE (reference sequence). Written as DNA, the CDR3 is TGTGCCAGCAGCTTGGGACAGGGCATCCAGCCCCAGCATTTT. Its protein is CASSLGQGIQPQHF.

This clone was recorded only once. The chain recombines TRBV6-5 with TRBJ2-7; 7 bases agree with TRBD1. The J segment lost 6 bases and the V segment lost 2 bases, leaving 10 bases of the junction unmatched. This CDR3 has 15 residues. The germline V gene encodes CDR1 MNHEY and CDR2 SVGAGI. The CDR3 here is CASSYGDRLEFEQYF. The CDR3 nucleotides read TGTGCCAGCAGTTACGGGGACAGATTGGAATTCGAGCAGTACTTC.

CDR3 sequence (DNA): TGTGCCAGCACCCCTGAAGCTTTCTTT. This encodes CASTPEAFF. The chain carries TRBV6-5 and TRBJ1-1, with D unresolved. CDR1 and CDR2 from the germline V gene are MNHEY and SVGAGI. The CDR3 is 9 amino acids. The V end lost 7 bases, the J end lost 6 bases, and 3 bases lay between the germline ends.

J is TRBJ2-4 and V is TRBV27; a weak D match, TRBD2 (6 bases). This CDR3 is 13 amino acids long. V lost 1 base to trimming and J lost 5 bases, with 6 bases between them. Germline V gene sequence: CDR1 MNHEY, CDR2 SMNVEV (reference sequence). The CDR3 region is CASSLWGENIQYF. DNA of the CDR3: TGTGCCAGCAGTTTATGGGGGGAAAACATTCAGTACTTC.

The chain employs TRBV7-2 and TRBJ2-7, with D unclear. The CDR3 spans 14 residues. Germline V CDR1 and CDR2: SGHTA, FQGNSA. The V end lost 2 bases, the J end lost 2 bases, and 10 bases lay between the germline ends. CDR3 protein: CASSLRTLPYEQYF. The DNA of the CDR3 is TGTGCCAGCAGCTTAAGGACCCTTCCCTACGAGCAGTACTTC.